This T cell receptor beta chain was sequenced for a study of Ad26.COV2.S vaccination and SARS-CoV-2 variants. As for treatment: some 20 received Ad26.COV2.S at low or high dose, single or two shots; 5 received placebo; per-sample allocation not given. Sampling took place 63 days after the first vaccine or placebo injection. The assay was immunoSEQ multiplex PCR, and TCRdb's table has in-frame clones only and misses some. The sample includes roughly 400,000 clones, about 92% of them seen just once. Notes on this clone: The same CDR3 is also encoded by other DNA sequences in this sample.

Looked up from germline, CDR1 is SQVTM and CDR2 is ANQGSEA. V lost 6 bases and J 1 base, leaving 9 bases between the germline ends. CDR3 length equals 12 residues. The TCR originated in a person aged 18 to 65 who received the Ad26.COV2.S COVID-19 vaccine or a placebo. J is TRBJ1-1 and V is TRBV29-1; D is unresolved. The starting material was peripheral blood, obtained in a trial of Ad26.COV2.S vaccine versus placebo. The CDR3 reads CSVSRGNTEAFF. The CDR3 region has the DNA TGCAGCGTCTCCCGAGGGAACACTGAAGCTTTCTTT.